This record looks at one TCR beta chain sequence and its context. The entry originates in a study of blood T cell repertoires in COVID-19. The germline V gene has CDR1 MGHRA and CDR2 YSYEKL. V lost 4 bases and J lost 4, with 13 bases in between. This CDR3 has 14 amino acids. TCRdb's copy holds only in-frame clones and misses some; the assay was immunoSEQ multiplex PCR. The sample contains approximately 300,000 clones, more than 85% of which appear only once. The chain couples TRBV4-1 to TRBJ1-2; D unclear. The sequence derives from a woman aged 25 to 39 who had been exposed to COVID-19. The sample comprised PBMCs or T cells enriched from blood (not recorded which). The CDR3 region has the DNA TGCGCCAGCAGCCCGTCAGAGGTAGCCTATGGCTACACCTTC. It is translated as CASSPSEVAYGYTF.